This entry lists 29 T cell receptor beta chains sequenced from one sample in a study of cytomegalovirus exposure and HLA in healthy donors. Use of 60 Vbeta and 13 Jbeta primers characterized the PCR. Using immunoSEQ multiplex PCR, the repertoire was profiled, and TCRdb retains in-frame clones only, with some absent. The sample holds over 150,000 clones, about 80% seen once. Material for sequencing was PBMCs. Receptors were obtained from a man aged 25-45 years in good health and CMV-seronegative.

The V and J genes are TRBV27 and TRBJ1-2; tentatively, D is TRBD1 (6 bases). Trimming took 6 bases from V and 4 from J, leaving 12 bases between them. This CDR3 comprises 13 residues. The V gene's germline CDR1 is MNHEY and CDR2 SMNVEV (reference sequence). The CDR3 nucleotides read TGTGCCAGCAGGGTACAGGGTAGCTATGGCTACACCTTC. It specifies CASRVQGSYGYTF.

The chain joins TRBV6-5 to TRBJ2-7; 7 nucleotides match TRBD2. The germline V gene encodes CDR1 MNHEY and CDR2 SVGAGI. Trimming took 1 base from V and 4 from J; bases not matched to a gene: 1. The CDR3 loop spans 13 amino acids. CDR3 loop: CASSYFGGYEQYF. CDR3 nucleotide sequence: TGTGCCAGCAGTTACTTCGGGGGGTACGAGCAGTACTTC.

The chain has TRBV9 and TRBJ1-1; 8 bases line up with TRBD1. J lost 4 bases, V lost 4 bases, and 6 bases had no gene match. Per the germline V gene, CDR1 is SGDLS and CDR2 is YYNGEE. This CDR3 spans 14 amino acids. The CDR3 reads CASSTDRATTEAFF. The CDR3 DNA sequence: TGTGCCAGCAGCACGGACAGGGCGACCACTGAAGCTTTCTTT.

V usage is TRBV29-1 and J usage is TRBJ2-6, with 10 bases fitting TRBD2. The CDR3 has 16 residues. J gave up 5 bases and V 3 bases, and 7 bases lay outside the gene matches. Germline V CDR1 and CDR2: SQVTM, ANQGSEA. The CDR3 coding sequence is TGCAGCGTTGAGGAGCGGGAGGGCCAGTGGGCCAACGTCCTGACTTTC. As protein: CSVEEREGQWANVLTF.

The J gene is TRBJ1-2, the V gene TRBV6-5; possible D gene TRBD1, 5 bases. CDR3 length: 14 amino acids. Germline V CDR1 and CDR2: MNHEY, SVGAGI. V was trimmed by 8 bases and J by 4 bases, leaving 17 bases between them. This CDR3 is CASLPGGGSYGYTF. For the CDR3, the DNA is TGTGCCAGCCTCCCTGGGGGAGGGAGCTATGGCTACACCTTC.

The chain uses TRBV15 and TRBJ2-7, with D possibly being TRBD1 (5 bases). Trimming shortened V by 3 bases and J by 2 bases, and 8 bases separated the two germline ends. Per germline, CDR1 LNHNV and CDR2 YYDKDF (reference sequence). There are 13 residues in the CDR3. The CDR3 here is CATSRDMAYEQYF. The DNA for the CDR3 is TGTGCCACCAGCAGGGACATGGCCTACGAGCAGTACTTC. The full variable domain, in which reference TRBV15 and TRBJ2-7 provide the parts outside the CDR3, is DAMVIQNPRYQVTQFGKPVTLSCSQTLNHNVMYWYQQKSSQAPKLLFHYYDKDFNNEADTPDNFQSRRPNTSFCFLDIRSPGLGDTAMYLCATSRDMAYEQYFGPGTRLTVT.

The chain carries TRBV30 and TRBJ1-2; tentative D call: TRBD1 (5 bases). Trimming left V 1 base short and J 8 bases short, with 14 bases between. Germline V CDR1 and CDR2: GTSNPN, SVGIG (reference sequence). The CDR3 is 13 residues long. In DNA, the CDR3 is TGTGCCTGGAGTGCTCTGGGGCCTCGGGGCTACACCTTC. The encoded protein is CAWSALGPRGYTF. The full variable domain, in which reference TRBV30 and TRBJ1-2 provide the parts outside the CDR3, is SQTIHQWPATLVQPVGSPLSLECTVEGTSNPNLYWYRQAAGRGLQLLFYSVGIGQISSEVPQNLSASRPQDRQFILSSKKLLLSDSGFYLCAWSALGPRGYTFGSGTRLTVV.

The chain is built from TRBV5-4 and TRBJ2-3, with 8 bases lining up with TRBD2. Trimming took 1 base from V and 2 from J; bases not matched to a gene: 12. The CDR3 sequence is 18 residues long. Germline V gene sequence: CDR1 SGHNT, CDR2 YYREEE (reference sequence). The CDR3 region is CASSLKGERGPFTDTQYF. In nucleotides, the CDR3 is TGTGCCAGCAGCTTGAAAGGTGAGCGGGGGCCTTTCACAGATACGCAGTATTTT.

Written as DNA, the CDR3 is TGTGCCAGCAGCCTTACAGGACAGCTCTACAATGAGCAGTTCTTC. It translates to CASSLTGQLYNEQFF. The chain is built from TRBV6-6 and TRBJ2-1; D might be TRBD1 (6 bases). Germline CDR1 is MNHNY and CDR2 is SVGAGI (reference sequence). Between the trimmed V and J ends, which lost 6 bases and 3 bases, there was a span of 15 bases. CDR3 length: 15 residues.

This clone was seen only a few times. The chain joins TRBV25-1 to TRBJ1-2, with 8 bases lining up with TRBD1. The CDR3 totals 14 residues. Germline CDR1 is MGHDK and CDR2 is SYGVNS. The J segment lost 1 base and the V segment lost 2 bases, leaving 0 bases of the junction unmatched. The CDR3: CASSEDRGNYGYTF. The CDR3 coding sequence is TGTGCCAGCAGTGAAGACAGGGGTAACTATGGCTACACCTTC.

This chain uses TRBV6-1 with TRBJ1-5; D remains ambiguous. The germline V gene has CDR1 MNHNS and CDR2 SASEGT. V was trimmed by 2 bases and J by 11 bases, leaving 7 bases between them. The CDR3 is 11 amino acids. The CDR3 nucleotides are TGTGCCAGCAGTGAAACCACAGCCCAGCATTTT. As protein: CASSETTAQHF.

The rearrangement links TRBV16 to TRBJ1-1, with a tentative D call TRBD1 (5 bases). The CDR3 runs to 12 residues. From germline, CDR1 is KGHSY and CDR2 FQNENV. Trimming shortened V by 2 bases and J by 10 bases, and 11 bases separated the two germline ends. CDR3 region: CASSQPRGGAFF. As DNA, the CDR3 is TGTGCCAGCAGCCAACCCCGCGGGGGAGCTTTCTTT.

The chain carries TRBV30 and TRBJ2-7; TRBD2 aligns across 7 bases. CDR1 is GTSNPN, CDR2 SVGIG, per germline (reference sequence). This CDR3 comprises 14 residues. The J segment lost 2 bases and the V segment lost 1 base, leaving 5 bases of the junction unmatched. The CDR3 DNA reads as TGTGCCTGGAGTGAAGGGACTACTCCCTACGAGCAGTACTTC. Protein: CAWSEGTTPYEQYF.

The chain is built from TRBV5-4 and TRBJ1-2; 10 bases match TRBD1. This CDR3 spans 14 amino acids. The V and J ends lost 4 bases and 4 bases, in that order; junction bases with no gene match: 4. Germline CDR1 SGHNT, CDR2 YYREEE (reference sequence). As DNA, the CDR3 is TGTGCCAGCAGCCTCGACAGGGGGCTCTATGGCTACACCTTC. Amino acid sequence: CASSLDRGLYGYTF.

CDR3 DNA: TGTGCCATCAGTGAGTCGAGGAGCGGGGGGACCACCGGGGAGCTGTTTTTT. It is translated as CAISESRSGGTTGELFF. This sequence joins TRBV10-3 and TRBJ2-2; 9 bases fit TRBD2. The CDR3 totals 17 residues. V lost 0 bases, J lost 4 bases, and 6 bases stayed unmatched. CDR1 is ENHRY and CDR2 is SYGVKD in the germline V gene.

The chain uses TRBV6-5 and TRBJ2-7, with D possibly being TRBD1 (5 bases). V was trimmed by 4 bases and J by 2 bases, leaving 12 bases between them. In germline, CDR1 is MNHEY, CDR2 SVGAGI. The CDR3 contains 14 residues. In DNA form, the CDR3 reads TGTGCCAGCAGTTTCGGACAAGTAGCCTACGAGCAGTACTTC. Protein sequence: CASSFGQVAYEQYF.

This sequence joins TRBV6-1 and TRBJ2-1; TRBD1 matches 7 bases. The CDR3 consists of 13 residues. The germline gives CDR1 MNHNS, CDR2 SASEGT. The J segment lost 9 bases and the V segment lost 3 bases, leaving 5 bases of the junction unmatched. CDR3 in amino acids: CASSETGNGEQFF. CDR3 DNA: TGTGCCAGCAGTGAGACAGGGAATGGTGAGCAGTTCTTC.

Here the CDR3 reads CASSLDRGFNYGYTF. In nucleotides, the CDR3 is TGTGCCAGTAGTCTCGACAGGGGCTTTAACTATGGCTACACCTTC. The chain uses TRBV19 and TRBJ1-2; TRBD1 matches at 8 bases. Germline V gene data show CDR1 as LNHDA and CDR2 as SQIVND (reference sequence). J gave up 1 base and V 5 bases, and 6 bases lay outside the gene matches. The CDR3 totals 15 residues.

This chain connects TRBV2 to TRBJ1-1, with 7 bases lining up with TRBD1. The CDR3 length is 16 residues. V shed 3 bases and J 2 bases; nucleotides not matched to a gene: 9. CDR1 SNHLY and CDR2 FYNNEI come from the germline V gene. The CDR3, as DNA: TGTGCCAGCAGTGAGAGGGACAGTCTTTTAAACACTGAAGCTTTCTTT. This translates into CASSERDSLLNTEAFF.

This sequence joins TRBV30 and TRBJ2-5; D might be TRBD2 (5 bases). The DNA end lines up better with TRBJ2-7; the J call may be wrong. Germline V CDR1 and CDR2: GTSNPN, SVGIG (reference sequence). CDR3 length: 15 residues. In DNA form, the CDR3 reads TGTGCCTGGAGTGTAGGACTCTCCAGCTCCTACGAGCAGTACTTC. It encodes CAWSVGLSSSYEQYF.

The chain employs TRBV7-2 and TRBJ1-2; 7 nucleotides line up with TRBD1. This CDR3 has 14 amino acids. V gave up 5 bases and J gave up 6 bases; unmatched junction bases: 9. Germline CDR1 and CDR2: SGHTA and FQGNSA. The CDR3 region is CASSRQGAADGYTF. CDR3 in DNA: TGTGCCAGCAGCAGACAGGGAGCGGCCGATGGCTACACCTTC.

The J gene is TRBJ2-5, the V gene TRBV5-1; no firm D call. CDR3 size: 14 residues. Germline CDR1 SGHRS, CDR2 YFSETQ. Trimming took 0 bases from V and 5 from J, leaving 11 bases between them. The CDR3 loop reads CASSLGLPRETQYF. As DNA, the CDR3 is TGCGCCAGCAGCTTGGGACTCCCTAGGGAGACCCAGTACTTC.

The sample holds a few counts of this clone. CDR3 protein: CASSLGQGREKLFF. The DNA of the CDR3 is TGCGCCAGCAGCCTGGGACAGGGGCGGGAAAAACTGTTTTTT. This sequence joins TRBV5-1 and TRBJ1-4, with TRBD1 identical over 10 bases. Germline loops: CDR1 SGHRS, CDR2 YFSETQ. This CDR3 has 14 amino acids. The V segment lost 4 bases and the J segment 8 bases; nucleotides outside the gene matches: 5.

V gene TRBV27 combines with J gene TRBJ2-3, with a weak D call TRBD1 (6 bases). The V gene's germline CDR1 is MNHEY and CDR2 SMNVEV (reference sequence). This CDR3 is built from 14 residues. V lost 4 bases to trimming and J lost 4 bases, with 12 bases between them. The CDR3 region has the DNA TGTGCCAGCAGTTCCCCTCAGGGGCCAGATACGCAGTATTTT. Protein sequence: CASSSPQGPDTQYF.

The chain recombines TRBV11-2 with TRBJ1-2; tentative D call: TRBD1 (5 bases). The CDR3 contains 14 residues. The V end was cut by 3 bases, the J end by 5 bases, with 13 bases between. Germline V gene lookup returns CDR1 SGHAT and CDR2 FQNNGV. CDR3 bases: TGTGCCAGCAGCTTGGATCAGGGCTATTATGGCTACACCTTC. Translated: CASSLDQGYYGYTF.

In its sample, this clone was seen once. This sequence joins TRBV7-9 and TRBJ1-1; 7 bases are a match to TRBD1. With 0 bases clipped from V and 6 bases from J, the junction kept 7 bases outside the gene matches. The CDR3 totals 15 residues. Germline V CDR1 and CDR2: SEHNR, FQNEAQ (reference sequence). The CDR3 loop is CASSLARQGYPEAFF. The CDR3 nucleotides read TGTGCCAGCAGCTTAGCCCGACAGGGTTACCCTGAAGCTTTCTTT.

The genes are TRBV6-1 and TRBJ1-4; D call uncertain. Trimming took off 5 bases at V and 5 bases at J, with 12 bases between the two ends. CDR3 length equals 14 residues. CDR1 is MNHNS, CDR2 SASEGT, per germline. Here the CDR3 DNA reads TGTGCCAGCAGTATGAGGGAGGGAAATGAAAAACTGTTTTTT. It encodes CASSMREGNEKLFF.

The chain is built from TRBV9 and TRBJ2-1; the match to TRBD1 covers 10 bases. CDR3 length equals 16 residues. The V gene end was trimmed by 4 bases and the J gene end by 8 bases; junction bases not matched to a gene: 12. The germline gives CDR1 SGDLS, CDR2 YYNGEE. The CDR3 DNA sequence: TGTGCCAGCAGCACCGGGACAGGGGCCGGGGGGGATGAGCAGTTCTTC. It translates to CASSTGTGAGGDEQFF.

The chain couples TRBV28 to TRBJ2-2; D not resolved. The CDR3 is made up of 14 amino acids. CDR1 is MDHEN and CDR2 is SYDVKM in the germline V gene. V dropped 3 bases and J dropped 1 base, with 6 bases sitting between them. In DNA form, the CDR3 reads TGTGCCAGCAGTTTCTCAGAGAACACCGGGGAGCTGTTTTTT. Its translation: CASSFSENTGELFF.